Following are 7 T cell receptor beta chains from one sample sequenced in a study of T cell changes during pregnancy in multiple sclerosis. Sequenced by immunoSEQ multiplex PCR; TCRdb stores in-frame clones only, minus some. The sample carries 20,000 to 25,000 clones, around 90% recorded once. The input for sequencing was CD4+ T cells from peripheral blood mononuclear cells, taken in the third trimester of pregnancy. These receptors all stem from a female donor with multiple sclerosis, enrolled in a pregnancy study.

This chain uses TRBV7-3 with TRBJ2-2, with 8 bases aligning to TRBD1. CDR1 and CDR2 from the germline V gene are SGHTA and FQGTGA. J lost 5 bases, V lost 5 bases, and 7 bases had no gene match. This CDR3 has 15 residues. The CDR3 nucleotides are TGTGCCAGCAGCACTGGACAGGGAAGAACCGGGGAGCTGTTTTTT. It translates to CASSTGQGRTGELFF.

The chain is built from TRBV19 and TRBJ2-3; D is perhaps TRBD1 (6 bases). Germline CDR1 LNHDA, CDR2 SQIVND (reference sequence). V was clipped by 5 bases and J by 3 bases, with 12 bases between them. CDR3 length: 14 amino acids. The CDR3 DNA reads TGTGCCAGTAGTGTGCGGACAGCTACAGATACGCAGTATTTT. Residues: CASSVRTATDTQYF.

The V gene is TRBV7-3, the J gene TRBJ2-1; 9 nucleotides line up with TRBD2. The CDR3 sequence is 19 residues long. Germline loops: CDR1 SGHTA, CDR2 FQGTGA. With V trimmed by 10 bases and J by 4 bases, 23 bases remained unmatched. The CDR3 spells CATPRRLAGTFHRYNEQFF. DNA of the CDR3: TGTGCCACCCCCCGTAGGCTAGCGGGGACATTCCACCGGTACAATGAGCAGTTCTTC.

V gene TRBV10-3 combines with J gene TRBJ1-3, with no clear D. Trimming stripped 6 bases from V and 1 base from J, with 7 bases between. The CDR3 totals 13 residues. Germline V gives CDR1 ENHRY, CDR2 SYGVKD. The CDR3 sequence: CAISSASGNTIYF. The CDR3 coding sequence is TGTGCCATCAGCTCCGCGTCTGGAAACACCATATATTTT.

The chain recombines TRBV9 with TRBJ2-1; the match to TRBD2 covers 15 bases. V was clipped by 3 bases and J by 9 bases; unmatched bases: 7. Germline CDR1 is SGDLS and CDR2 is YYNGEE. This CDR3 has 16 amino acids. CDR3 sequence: CASSAGLAGGRGEQFF. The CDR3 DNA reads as TGTGCCAGCAGCGCTGGACTAGCGGGGGGGCGGGGTGAGCAGTTCTTC. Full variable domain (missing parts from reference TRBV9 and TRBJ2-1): DSGVTQTPKHLITATGQRVTLRCSPRSGDLSVYWYQQSLDQGLQFLIQYYNGEERAKGNILERFSAQQFPDLHSELNLSSLELGDSALYFCASSAGLAGGRGEQFFGPGTRLTVL.

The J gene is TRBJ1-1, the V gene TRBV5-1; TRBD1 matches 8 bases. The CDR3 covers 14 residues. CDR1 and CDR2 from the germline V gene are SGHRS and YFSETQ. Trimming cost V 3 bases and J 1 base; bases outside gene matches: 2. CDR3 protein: CASSSGQGNTEAFF. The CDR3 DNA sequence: TGCGCCAGCAGCTCAGGACAGGGGAACACTGAAGCTTTCTTT. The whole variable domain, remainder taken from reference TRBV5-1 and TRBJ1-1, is KAGVTQTPRYLIKTRGQQVTLSCSPISGHRSVSWYQQTPGQGLQFLFEYFSETQRNKGNFPGRFSGRQFSNSRSEMNVSTLELGDSALYLCASSSGQGNTEAFFGQGTRLTVV.

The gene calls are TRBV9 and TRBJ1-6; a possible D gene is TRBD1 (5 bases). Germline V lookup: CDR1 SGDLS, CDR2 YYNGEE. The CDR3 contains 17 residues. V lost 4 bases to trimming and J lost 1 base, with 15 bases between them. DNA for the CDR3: TGTGCCAGCAGCCCAGGGCAGGGAAGGTCCTATAATTCACCCCTCCACTTT. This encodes CASSPGQGRSYNSPLHF.